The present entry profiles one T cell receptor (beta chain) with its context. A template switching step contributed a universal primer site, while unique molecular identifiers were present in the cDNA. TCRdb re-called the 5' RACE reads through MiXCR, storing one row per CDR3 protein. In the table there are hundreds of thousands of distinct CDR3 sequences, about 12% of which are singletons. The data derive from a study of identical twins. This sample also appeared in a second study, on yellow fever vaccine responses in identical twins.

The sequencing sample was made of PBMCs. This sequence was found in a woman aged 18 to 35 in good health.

As DNA, the CDR3 is TGCGCCAGCAGCCACGCAGGGGGGTACGAGCAGTACGTC. Translation: CASSHAGGYEQYV. The genes are TRBV4-1 and TRBJ2-7, with D tentatively TRBD1 (7 bases). V gave up 3 bases and J gave up 4 bases, with 10 bases separating them. The CDR3 length is 13 residues. Germline assignment: CDR1 MGHRA and CDR2 YSYEKL.